This is a list of T cell receptor beta chains from one sample in a study of identifying expanded T cells in peripheral blood. Using immunoSEQ multiplex PCR, the repertoire was profiled, and TCRdb retains in-frame clones only, with some absent. This sample yields roughly 63,000 clones, of which under 85% are seen a single time; 19% belongs to the top ten. Material: blood. These receptors came from a person aged 18 to 75 in good health. The CDR3 runs from the conserved cysteine through the conserved F or W. D genes are given only for firm matches. For some rows the clone size is stated as once, few or many, or as a class when expanded; others skip it.

v_gene,abundance,d_gene,j_gene,CDR3aa
TRBV28,few,TRBD1,TRBJ2-5,CASSLQGQRHPGETQYF
TRBV4-2,-,TRBD2,TRBJ2-1,CASSPRAREGHNEQFF
TRBV7-8,-,TRBD2,TRBJ2-7,CASTRRGLAGDEQYF
TRBV5-1,once,TRBD1,TRBJ2-7,CASSLRTGGSYEQYF
TRBV12-5,-,-,TRBJ1-1,CAMRMMNTEAFF
TRBV25-1,-,-,TRBJ1-2,CASSEIRGGGYTF
TRBV5-4,-,-,TRBJ1-6,CASSLAAANNSPLHF
TRBV11-3,-,-,TRBJ1-2,CASSPHRGSYGYTF
TRBV15,-,TRBD1,-,CATSRVRGQFAYEQYF
TRBV11-3,-,-,TRBJ2-1,CASSFERYNEQFF
TRBV5-1,few,TRBD1,TRBJ1-1,CASSRGQGGGTEAFF
TRBV5-1,once,TRBD2,TRBJ2-2,CASSWTSGSPGTGELFF
TRBV6-1,-,-,TRBJ2-3,CASSESGIADTQYF
TRBV5-1,-,-,TRBJ2-7,CASSLDKGTYEQYF
TRBV18,-,-,TRBJ2-5,CASSPPEDKETQYF
TRBV5-6,-,TRBD2,TRBJ2-7,CASSPWTSGRSDF
TRBV6-5,-,TRBD1,TRBJ2-7,CASSRTGGDYEQYF
TRBV7-2,few,TRBD1,TRBJ2-1,CASSYGIQTGMAFF
TRBV4-2,-,TRBD2,TRBJ2-5,CASSQEGSSGETQYF
TRBV9,once,-,TRBJ2-1,CASSVGGAEYNEQFF
TRBV21-1,many,-,TRBJ2-7,CASSKGARLAGNYEQYF
TRBV4-1,once,TRBD1,TRBJ2-5,CASSEGGRETQYF
TRBV11-2,-,-,TRBJ1-4,CASSLEVTGRNEKLFF
TRBV2,-,-,TRBJ1-2,CASSDMAGYYGYTF
TRBV6-5,few,-,TRBJ1-2,CASSNRLDGYTF
TRBV27,once,TRBD2,TRBJ2-7,CASSKTSGRTDEQYF
TRBV30,-,TRBD2,TRBJ2-3,CACNPEAGGTDTQYF
TRBV30,-,-,TRBJ1-1,CAWRGATEAFF